The next 15 T cell receptor beta chains were all read from a single sample in a study of T cell responses to AZD1222 COVID-19 vaccine. Here immunoSEQ multiplex PCR was the method, and the copy in TCRdb shows in-frame clones only, minus some. The data hold roughly 120,000 clones, with roughly 90% observed a single time. Sequenced here: peripheral blood, sampled 28 days after the second AZD1222 dose. The source is an adult who received the AZD1222 COVID-19 vaccine.

The chain carries TRBV30 and TRBJ2-1, with D uncertain. This CDR3 has 13 residues. Germline-derived CDR1 and CDR2 are GTSNPN and SVGIG (reference sequence). With 3 bases removed from V and 2 bases from J, the gap between germline ends came to 8 bases. The CDR3, as DNA: TGTGCCTGGAGCGAAGACACCTACAATGAGCAGTTCTTC. This sequence encodes CAWSEDTYNEQFF. Complete variable domain (other parts from reference TRBV30 and TRBJ2-1): SQTIHQWPATLVQPVGSPLSLECTVEGTSNPNLYWYRQAAGRGLQLLFYSVGIGQISSEVPQNLSASRPQDRQFILSSKKLLLSDSGFYLCAWSEDTYNEQFFGPGTRLTVL.

The chain joins TRBV5-4 to TRBJ1-2; 10 bases are a match to TRBD1. Germline CDR1 reads SGHNT; CDR2 reads YYREEE (reference sequence). After removal of 3 bases from V and 4 bases from J, the junction contained 3 bases not matched to a gene. The CDR3 contains 14 residues. CDR3 bases: TGTGCCAGCAGCTGGGGGGACAGGGGCTATGGCTACACCTTC. Translating it yields CASSWGDRGYGYTF.

V gene TRBV4-2 combines with J gene TRBJ1-2, with a tentative D call TRBD1 (5 bases). Germline lookup yields CDR1 LGHNA and CDR2 YNFKEQ. The ends were cut back, 0 bases at V and 6 bases at J, with 8 bases in the middle. The CDR3 length is 13 residues. CDR3 in DNA: TGTGCCAGCAGCCAAGAGGGCAGGGATGGCTACACCTTC. Translation gives CASSQEGRDGYTF.

This chain connects TRBV5-6 to TRBJ2-1; 11 bases agree with TRBD2. V shed 6 bases and J 4 bases; nucleotides not matched to a gene: 6. The CDR3 runs to 15 residues. Germline-derived CDR1 and CDR2 are SGHDT and YYEEEE. The CDR3 reads CASTLGLAVYNEQFF. In DNA, the CDR3 is TGTGCCAGCACCCTGGGACTAGCGGTTTACAATGAGCAGTTCTTC.

This chain connects TRBV19 to TRBJ1-5; the D gene is possibly TRBD1 (5 bases). The CDR3 has 14 residues. CDR1 is LNHDA, CDR2 SQIVND, per germline (reference sequence). The germline V and J ends were trimmed by 5 bases and 0 bases, with 8 bases remaining between them. The CDR3 sequence is CASSVRGSNQPQHF. For the CDR3, the DNA is TGTGCCAGTAGTGTTAGGGGTAGCAATCAGCCCCAGCATTTT.

The rearrangement links TRBV6-5 to TRBJ2-2; D might be TRBD1 or TRBD2, each matching 6 bases. V shed 4 bases and J shed 6 bases, with 15 bases lying between them. The CDR3 runs 15 residues. The germline CDR1 and CDR2 sequences are MNHEY and SVGAGI. As DNA, the CDR3 is TGTGCCAGCAGTTCCGGGGGCCTCCGGTCCGGGGAGCTGTTTTTT. Translated, it gives CASSSGGLRSGELFF.

This clone came up once. The V and J genes are TRBV5-1 and TRBJ1-1; D remains unclear. CDR3 size: 14 residues. The V and J ends lost 0 bases and 0 bases respectively, with 6 bases between them. The germline V gene encodes CDR1 SGHRS and CDR2 YFSETQ. CDR3 residues: CASSLGDLNTEAFF. For the CDR3, the DNA is TGCGCCAGCAGCTTGGGTGACTTGAACACTGAAGCTTTCTTT.

The chain carries TRBV11-2 and TRBJ2-1; the D gene is possibly TRBD2 (6 bases). Trimming removed 8 bases from V and 7 bases from J, with 18 bases in between. Germline assignment: CDR1 SGHAT and CDR2 FQNNGV. CDR3 length: 14 amino acids. The CDR3 region has the DNA TGTGCCAGCCTGGGTGCGGGGAACGGTAATGAGCAGTTCTTC. Translating it yields CASLGAGNGNEQFF.

The genes are TRBV2 and TRBJ2-2, with D possibly TRBD1 on 5 matching bases. V was shortened by 5 bases and J by 9 bases, with 13 bases between the two germline ends. The CDR3 loop spans 13 amino acids. CDR1 and CDR2 from the germline V gene are SNHLY and FYNNEI. The CDR3 DNA follows: TGTGCCAGCAGTTATCAGGGAAATAGGGAGCTGTTTTTT. This codes for CASSYQGNRELFF. The full variable domain, its missing parts supplied by reference TRBV2 and TRBJ2-2, is EPEVTQTPSHQVTQMGQEVILRCVPISNHLYFYWYRQILGQKVEFLVSFYNNEISEKSEIFDDQFSVERPDGSNFTLKIRSTKLEDSAMYFCASSYQGNRELFFGEGSRLTVL.

This clone showed up just a few times. The chain recombines TRBV4-1 with TRBJ2-3, with 9 positions matching TRBD1. J gave up 1 base and V 4 bases, and 3 bases lay outside the gene matches. There are 15 residues in the CDR3. CDR1 is MGHRA, CDR2 YSYEKL, per germline. CDR3 in DNA: TGCGCCAGCAGCCTGCGGACAGGGGGCACAGATACGCAGTATTTT. Protein: CASSLRTGGTDTQYF.

The chain is built from TRBV19 and TRBJ1-2; D is perhaps TRBD1 (5 bases). The V gene's germline CDR1 is LNHDA and CDR2 SQIVND (reference sequence). The CDR3 runs 12 residues. V was shortened by 6 bases and J by 6 bases, with 11 bases between the two germline ends. CDR3 sequence (DNA): TGTGCCAGTAGCAGGGTGTACGATGGCTACACCTTC. This encodes CASSRVYDGYTF.

The CDR3 nucleotides are TGTGCCAGTTCACCGGGACACACCTACAATGAGCAGTTCTTC. It encodes CASSPGHTYNEQFF. The chain has TRBV19 and TRBJ2-1, with D possibly being TRBD1 (6 bases). Germline V CDR1 and CDR2: LNHDA, SQIVND (reference sequence). V gave up 8 bases and J gave up 2 bases, with 13 bases separating them. The CDR3 length is 14 residues.

This clone was counted a single time. This sequence joins TRBV15 and TRBJ2-1; 10 positions match TRBD2. With 1 base clipped from V and 9 bases from J, the junction kept 9 bases outside the gene matches. CDR1 and CDR2 (germline): LNHNV, YYDKDF (reference sequence). This CDR3 region has 16 residues. CDR3 loop: CATSRGIGLAGVEQFF. The CDR3, as DNA: TGTGCCACCAGCAGAGGGATTGGGCTAGCGGGGGTTGAGCAGTTCTTC.

J is TRBJ1-2 and V is TRBV30, with 7 bases that match TRBD1. The length of the CDR3 is 15 residues. Losses at the gene ends were 0 bases for V and 3 bases for J; bases not matched to a gene: 7. Germline loops: CDR1 GTSNPN, CDR2 SVGIG (reference sequence). The CDR3 sequence is CAWSVGWQGDYGYTF. The CDR3 region has the DNA TGTGCCTGGAGTGTAGGGTGGCAGGGGGACTATGGCTACACCTTC.

The CDR3 loop is CASSLGVSTNEKLFF. CDR3 DNA sequence: TGCGCCAGCAGCTTGGGGGTTTCAACTAATGAAAAACTGTTTTTT. This chain connects TRBV5-1 to TRBJ1-4; D gene uncertain. The germline CDR1 and CDR2 sequences are SGHRS and YFSETQ. CDR3 length equals 15 residues. V lost 0 bases and J lost 0, with 6 bases in between.